Shown below are 24 T cell receptor beta chains from a single sample sequenced in a study of blood T cells in healthy people across ages. Together with a sample-barcoded 5' primer, a J-beta primer mix was included in a second PCR lasting roughly 6 to 12 cycles. TCRdb redid the calling of the 5' RACE reads with MiXCR, one entry per CDR3 protein. The table records 1,800,000 or so distinct CDR3 sequences, approximately 40% of them present only once. The sequenced sample was blood. These receptors were obtained from a human donor in good health.

On this clonotype: The junction and the germline gene differ at one end; a read error may be behind it. The chain carries TRBV5-1 and TRBJ2-1, with 8 bases matching TRBD1. Per germline, CDR1 SGHRS and CDR2 YFSETQ. This CDR3 is built from 18 residues. The CDR3 sequence: CASSQDRELGGSYNERFF. The CDR3 DNA sequence: TGCGCCAGCAGCCAGGACAGGGAATTGGGTGGTTCCTACAATGAGCGGTTCTTC.

J is TRBJ1-6 and V is TRBV11-2; 7 nucleotides align to TRBD1. The CDR3 consists of 14 residues. J gave up 6 bases and V 3 bases, and 2 bases lay outside the gene matches. The germline V gene encodes CDR1 SGHAT and CDR2 FQNNGV. CDR3 DNA: TGTGCCAGCAGCTTCGGGACAGTTAATTCACCCCTCCACTTT. It codes for CASSFGTVNSPLHF.

A remark on this clonotype: Mismatch with germline at one junction end may stem from a read error. V gene TRBV5-6 combines with J gene TRBJ2-2; TRBD1 or TRBD2 may be the D gene (5 bases each). In germline, CDR1 is SGHDT, CDR2 YYEEEE. The CDR3 is 16 residues long. Here the CDR3 reads CASSLESGIHTGERFF. The CDR3 DNA reads TGTGCCAGCAGCTTGGAATCAGGGATCCACACCGGGGAGCGGTTTTTT.

This clonotype was observed many times. The chain recombines TRBV7-2 with TRBJ2-5; maybe TRBD1 (6 bases). Germline V gene lookup returns CDR1 SGHTA and CDR2 FQGNSA. With 6 bases removed from V and 5 bases from J, the gap between germline ends came to 13 bases. The CDR3 totals 13 residues. The chain's CDR3 is CASSSTGLETQYF. The DNA of the CDR3 is TGTGCCAGCAGTTCAACAGGGTTGGAGACCCAGTACTTC.

This clonotype has only a few counts. CDR3 protein: CASSLDAWQGTEAFF. The CDR3 region has the DNA TGTGCCAGCAGCTTAGATGCCTGGCAGGGGACTGAAGCTTTCTTT. V is TRBV7-2 and J is TRBJ1-1; a weak D match, TRBD1 (6 bases). Germline V gives CDR1 SGHTA, CDR2 FQGNSA. CDR3 length: 15 amino acids. V was shortened by 1 base and J by 5 bases, with 14 bases between the two germline ends.

V is TRBV6-2 or TRBV6-3 and J is TRBJ2-7, with TRBD1 matching 8 bases. Per germline, CDR1 MNHEY and CDR2 SVGEGT. CDR3 length: 14 amino acids. Germline trimming cut 7 bases from V and 2 bases from J; bases unmatched to any gene: 7. As DNA, the CDR3 is TGTGCCAGCAACCAGGACAGGGCAACCTACGAGCAGTACTTC. Translated, it gives CASNQDRATYEQYF.

The rearrangement uses TRBV2 and TRBJ2-3; the match to TRBD2 covers 10 bases. Per the germline V gene, CDR1 is SNHLY and CDR2 is FYNNEI. J gave up 0 bases and V 9 bases, and 3 bases lay outside the gene matches. The CDR3 is 14 amino acids. The CDR3 loop reads CASLAGESTDTQYF. Here the CDR3 DNA reads TGTGCCAGTCTAGCGGGGGAGAGCACAGATACGCAGTATTTT.

The rearrangement joins TRBV2 to TRBJ1-2; TRBD1 matches at 7 bases. V trimming: 6 bases; J trimming: 8 bases; junction bases outside the gene matches: 12. Per germline, CDR1 SNHLY and CDR2 FYNNEI. There are 14 residues in the CDR3. The CDR3 sequence: CASRERDSRQGYTF. The CDR3 nucleotides are TGTGCCAGCAGGGAAAGGGACAGTCGTCAGGGCTACACCTTC.

This clonotype has a handful of counts. The gene calls are TRBV4-3 and TRBJ2-6; D is unresolved. This CDR3 is built from 16 residues. From germline, CDR1 is LGHNA and CDR2 YSLEER. The germline V and J ends were trimmed by 1 base and 0 bases, with 7 bases remaining between them. CDR3 in DNA: TGCGCCAGCAGCCAAGTGAAAAACTCTGGGGCCAACGTCCTGACTTTC. It translates to CASSQVKNSGANVLTF.

The chain carries TRBV7-2 and TRBJ2-7; maybe TRBD1 (5 bases). The length of the CDR3 is 16 residues. Germline CDR1 is SGHTA and CDR2 is FQGNSA. The V and J ends lost 3 bases and 2 bases respectively, with 17 bases between them. The CDR3 sequence: CASSLVGSVGAYEQYF. CDR3 sequence (DNA): TGTGCCAGCAGCTTGGTTGGGTCGGTAGGGGCCTACGAGCAGTACTTC.

The chain recombines TRBV7-2 with TRBJ1-2; D is unclear. CDR3 size: 12 residues. Germline V gene sequence: CDR1 SGHTA, CDR2 FQGNSA. The V end lost 10 bases, the J end lost 6 bases, and 15 bases lay between the germline ends. DNA for the CDR3: TGTGCCACGAGTAGGGTTATAAATGGCTACACCTTC. Protein product: CATSRVINGYTF.

This rearrangement joins TRBV29-1 to TRBJ1-1, with D perhaps matching TRBD1 (5 bases). The CDR3 sequence is 15 residues long. Germline V gene lookup returns CDR1 SQVTM and CDR2 ANQGSEA. Trimming left V 6 bases short and J 0 bases short, with 17 bases between. This CDR3 reads CSVPSDSLMNTEAFF. The DNA for the CDR3 is TGCAGCGTCCCCTCCGACAGCCTCATGAACACTGAAGCTTTCTTT.

This clonotype was seen more than once but under ten times. The chain couples TRBV29-1 to TRBJ1-1, with D unresolved. CDR1 and CDR2 (germline): SQVTM, ANQGSEA. The length of the CDR3 is 12 residues. V lost 6 bases and J lost 4, with 12 bases in between. Written as DNA, the CDR3 is TGCAGCGTCGATATGGACGTCACTGAAGCTTTCTTT. Translated, it gives CSVDMDVTEAFF.

This chain joins TRBV11-3 and TRBJ1-4; perhaps TRBD1 as D (5 bases). The CDR3 has 14 residues. Germline V gives CDR1 SGHNT, CDR2 YENEEA. The V and J ends lost 5 bases and 7 bases respectively, with 14 bases between them. CDR3 protein: CASSRGTPGEKLFF. The CDR3 DNA reads TGTGCCAGCAGCCGCGGGACGCCGGGTGAAAAACTGTTTTTT.

Only a few counts were recorded for this clonotype. The chain combines TRBV4-3 with TRBJ1-4, with D tentatively TRBD1 (6 bases). The CDR3 has 17 amino acids. Germline V gene sequence: CDR1 LGHNA, CDR2 YSLEER. The V and J ends lost 0 bases and 8 bases respectively, with 19 bases between them. This chain's CDR3 is CASSQDSGRGFIEKLFF. Written as DNA, the CDR3 is TGCGCCAGCAGCCAAGATTCGGGCAGGGGTTTTATCGAAAAACTGTTTTTT.

This clonotype occurred many times. V gene TRBV4-3 combines with J gene TRBJ1-6; D may be TRBD1 (5 bases). CDR1 is LGHNA, CDR2 YSLEER, per germline. The V end lost 0 bases, the J end lost 14 bases, and 14 bases lay between the germline ends. This CDR3 has 14 residues. CDR3 sequence reads: CASSQDRDSSALHF. The CDR3 coding sequence is TGCGCCAGCAGCCAAGATCGAGACAGCTCTGCCCTCCACTTT.

The chain links TRBV27 to TRBJ2-1, with D maybe TRBD2 (6 bases). The CDR3 covers 14 residues. The germline gives CDR1 MNHEY, CDR2 SMNVEV (reference sequence). The V and J ends lost 3 bases and 3 bases respectively, with 9 bases between them. The CDR3 bases are TGTGCCAGCAGTTTTGAAGCGGGCTACAATGAGCAGTTCTTC. Amino acids: CASSFEAGYNEQFF.

The V call is TRBV6-5, the J call TRBJ2-7, with D perhaps TRBD2 (6 bases). CDR3 length equals 14 residues. The germline V gene has CDR1 MNHEY and CDR2 SVGAGI. V lost 6 bases to trimming and J lost 2 bases, with 14 bases between them. The CDR3 DNA follows: TGTGCCAGCAGACCCGGGACTCACACCTACGAGCAGTACTTC. It codes for CASRPGTHTYEQYF.

The chain is built from TRBV7-3 and TRBJ2-7; D is perhaps TRBD1 (6 bases). This CDR3 has 13 residues. Trimming stripped 3 bases from V and 5 bases from J, with 11 bases between. The germline gives CDR1 SGHTA, CDR2 FQGTGA. DNA for the CDR3: TGTGCCAGCAGCTTTGAACCAGGGGACGAGCAGTACTTC. This encodes CASSFEPGDEQYF.

This clonotype was detected only a few times. The chain recombines TRBV5-4 with TRBJ2-7, with D perhaps TRBD1 (6 bases). Germline CDR1 SGHNT, CDR2 YYREEE (reference sequence). There are 15 residues in the CDR3. Trimming took 1 base from V and 5 from J, leaving 16 bases between them. CDR3 sequence reads: CASSLRTGNRHEQYF. The CDR3 coding sequence is TGTGCCAGCAGCTTGAGAACAGGGAATCGTCACGAGCAGTACTTC.

A few counts support this clonotype. The chain uses TRBV4-3 and TRBJ2-6; weak D call: TRBD1 (5 bases). Germline values: CDR1 LGHNA, CDR2 YSLEER. The length of the CDR3 is 16 residues. The V end lost 2 bases, the J end lost 4 bases, and 12 bases lay between the germline ends. CDR3 protein: CASSQYTGTGANVLTF. CDR3 in DNA: TGCGCCAGCAGCCAATATACAGGTACAGGGGCCAACGTCCTGACTTTC.

About this clonotype itself: The junction differs from germline at one of its ends, possibly a read error. The chain joins TRBV27 to TRBJ2-7; D is ambiguous. The length of the CDR3 is 12 residues. Germline lookup yields CDR1 MNHEY and CDR2 SMNVEV (reference sequence). CDR3 coding DNA: TGTGCCAGCAATTTATCCATGGGGGAGCAGTACTTC. Amino acids: CASNLSMGEQYF.

In this sample, this clonotype turned up a few times. V is TRBV7-2 and J is TRBJ2-1; D is possibly TRBD1 (6 bases). Germline CDR1 SGHTA, CDR2 FQGNSA. This CDR3 spans 13 amino acids. The V end lost 5 bases, the J end lost 7 bases, and 12 bases lay between the germline ends. The CDR3 coding sequence is TGTGCCAGCAGCACAAACAGGGAAAATGAGCAGTTCTTC. Its protein product is CASSTNRENEQFF.

The rearrangement joins TRBV9 to TRBJ2-5; TRBD2 matches at 10 bases. V lost 1 base and J lost 2; bases outside the gene matches: 5. The CDR3 loop spans 16 amino acids. Germline CDR1 and CDR2: SGDLS and YYNGEE. The CDR3 coding sequence is TGTGCCAGCAGCGTACCCATAGCGGGGGGACAAGAGACCCAGTACTTC. As protein: CASSVPIAGGQETQYF.